This T cell receptor (beta chain) was observed in a study of T cell repertoires in cytomegalovirus infection. Study background: Recently identified HLA-C-restricted CMV epitopes were among the peptides used. It can be stated that public TCR beta signatures indicated CMV infection as well as a matching HLA type.

TCRdb re-derived calls from the reads in MiXCR, one entry per CDR3 protein. The data contain approximately 730,000 distinct CDR3 sequences, almost 30% of them singletons. To note about this clonotype: Its antigen is as yet unknown.

Germline lookup yields CDR1 SGHNT and CDR2 YENEEA. The CDR3 totals 12 residues. The V end lost 3 bases, the J end lost 8 bases, and 11 bases lay between the germline ends. The receptor was isolated from a human donor in good health (CMV status not recorded). Some clones in this sample may be carry-over from other donors' samples. Sequencing used cultured CD8+ T cells from PBMCs, obtained from culture after CMV antigen stimulation. The chain carries TRBV11-3 and TRBJ2-7, with D perhaps being TRBD1 or TRBD2 (5 bases each). The CDR3 sequence is CASSLPGDQQYF. The CDR3 coding sequence is TGTGCCAGCAGCTTGCCCGGGGACCAGCAGTACTTC.